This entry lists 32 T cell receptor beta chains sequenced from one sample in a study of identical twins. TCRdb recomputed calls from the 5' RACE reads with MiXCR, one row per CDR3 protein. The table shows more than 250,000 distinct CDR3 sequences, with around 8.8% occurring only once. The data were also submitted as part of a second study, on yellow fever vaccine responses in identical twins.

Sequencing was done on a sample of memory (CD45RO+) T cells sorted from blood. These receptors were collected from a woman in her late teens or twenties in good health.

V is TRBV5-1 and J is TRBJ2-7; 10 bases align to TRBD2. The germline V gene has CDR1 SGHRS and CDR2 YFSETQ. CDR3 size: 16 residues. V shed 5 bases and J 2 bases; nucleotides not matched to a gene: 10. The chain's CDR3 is CASSTGRTSGPYEQYF. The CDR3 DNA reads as TGCGCCAGCAGTACGGGCAGGACTAGCGGTCCCTACGAGCAGTACTTC.

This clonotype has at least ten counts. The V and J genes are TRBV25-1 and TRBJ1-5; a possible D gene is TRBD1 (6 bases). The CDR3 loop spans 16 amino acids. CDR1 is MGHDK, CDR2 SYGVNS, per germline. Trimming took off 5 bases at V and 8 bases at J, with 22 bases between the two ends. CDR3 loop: CASSPGTPGGFEPQHF. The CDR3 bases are TGTGCCAGCAGTCCCGGGACACCCGGCGGGTTTGAGCCCCAGCATTTT. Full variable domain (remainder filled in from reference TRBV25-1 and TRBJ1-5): EADIYQTPRYLVIGTGKKITLECSQTMGHDKMYWYQQDPGMELHLIHYSYGVNSTEKGDLSSESTVSRIRTEHFPLTLESARPSHTSQYLCASSPGTPGGFEPQHFGDGTRLSIL.

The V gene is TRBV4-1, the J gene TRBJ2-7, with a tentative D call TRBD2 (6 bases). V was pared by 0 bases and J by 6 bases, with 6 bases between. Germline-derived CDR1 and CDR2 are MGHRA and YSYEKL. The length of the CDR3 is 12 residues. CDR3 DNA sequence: TGCGCCAGCAGCCAAGAGGGAGGCGAGCAGTACGTC. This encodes CASSQEGGEQYV.

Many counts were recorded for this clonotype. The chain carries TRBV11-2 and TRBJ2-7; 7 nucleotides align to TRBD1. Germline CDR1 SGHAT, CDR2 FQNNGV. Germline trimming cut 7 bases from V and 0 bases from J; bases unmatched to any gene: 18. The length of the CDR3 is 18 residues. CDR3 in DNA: TGTGCCAGCACCCCGGACAGGAGCGGTGTTCAGAGCTCCTACGAGCAGTACGTC. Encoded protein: CASTPDRSGVQSSYEQYV.

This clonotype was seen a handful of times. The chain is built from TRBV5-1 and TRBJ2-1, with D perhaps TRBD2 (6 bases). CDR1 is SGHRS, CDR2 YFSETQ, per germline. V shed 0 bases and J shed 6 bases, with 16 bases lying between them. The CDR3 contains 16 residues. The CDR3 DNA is TGCGCCAGCAGCTTGGCGGGACTCACCACCGTCAATGAGCAGTTCTTC. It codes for CASSLAGLTTVNEQFF.

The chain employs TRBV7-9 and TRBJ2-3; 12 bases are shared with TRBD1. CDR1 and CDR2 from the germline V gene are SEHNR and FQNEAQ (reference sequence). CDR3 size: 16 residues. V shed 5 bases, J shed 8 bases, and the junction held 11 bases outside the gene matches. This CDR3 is CASSTSGTGGASTQYF. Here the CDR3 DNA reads TGTGCCAGCAGCACCTCCGGGACAGGGGGCGCCTCTACGCAGTATTTT. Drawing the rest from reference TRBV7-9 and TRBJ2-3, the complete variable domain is DTGVSQNPRHKITKRGQNVTFRCDPISEHNRLYWYRQTLGQGPEFLTYFQNEAQLEKSRLLSDRFSAERPKGSFSTLEIQRTEQGDSAMYLCASSTSGTGGASTQYFGPGTRLTVL.

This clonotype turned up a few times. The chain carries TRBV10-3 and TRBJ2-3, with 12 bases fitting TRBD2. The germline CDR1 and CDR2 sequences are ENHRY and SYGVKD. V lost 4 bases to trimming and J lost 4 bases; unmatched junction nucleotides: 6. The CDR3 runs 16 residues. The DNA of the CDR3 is TGTGCCATCAGTGTAACTAGCGGGAGGACTTCAGATACGCAGTATTTT. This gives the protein CAISVTSGRTSDTQYF.

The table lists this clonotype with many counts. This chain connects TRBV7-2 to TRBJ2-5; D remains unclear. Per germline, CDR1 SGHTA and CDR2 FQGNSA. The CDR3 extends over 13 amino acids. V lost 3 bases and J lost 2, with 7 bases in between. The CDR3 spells CASSFRIQETQYF. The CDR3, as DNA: TGTGCCAGCAGCTTTAGGATTCAAGAGACCCAGTACTTC.

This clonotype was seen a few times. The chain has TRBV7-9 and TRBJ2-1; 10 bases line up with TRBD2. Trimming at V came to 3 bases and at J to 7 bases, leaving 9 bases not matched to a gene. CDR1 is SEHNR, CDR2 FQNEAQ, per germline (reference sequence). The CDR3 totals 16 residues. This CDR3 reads CASSFGASGSKNEQFF. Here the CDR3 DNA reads TGTGCCAGCAGCTTCGGGGCTAGCGGGAGTAAGAATGAGCAGTTCTTC.

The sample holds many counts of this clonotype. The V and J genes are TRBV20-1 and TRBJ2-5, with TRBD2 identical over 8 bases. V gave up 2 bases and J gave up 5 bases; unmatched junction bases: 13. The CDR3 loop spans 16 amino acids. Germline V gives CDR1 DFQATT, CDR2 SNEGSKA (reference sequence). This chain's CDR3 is CSARWVAGPVTETQYF. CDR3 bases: TGCAGTGCTAGATGGGTAGCGGGGCCTGTTACGGAGACCCAGTACTTC.

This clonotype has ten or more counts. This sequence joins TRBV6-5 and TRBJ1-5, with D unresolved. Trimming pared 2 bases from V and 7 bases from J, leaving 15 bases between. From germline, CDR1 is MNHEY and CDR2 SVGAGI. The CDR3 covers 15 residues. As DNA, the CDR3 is TGTGCCAGCAGTTACCAAGCGGGCTCCAAACAGCCCCAGCATTTT. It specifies CASSYQAGSKQPQHF.

In DNA, the CDR3 is TGTGCCAGTAGTATAGGGCCGCCGGGTCAGCCCCAGCATTTT. Residues: CASSIGPPGQPQHF. The chain recombines TRBV19 with TRBJ1-5; D is unclear. The length of the CDR3 is 14 residues. The V end lost 1 base, the J end lost 6 bases, and 10 bases lay between the germline ends. The germline CDR1 and CDR2 sequences are LNHDA and SQIVND (reference sequence).

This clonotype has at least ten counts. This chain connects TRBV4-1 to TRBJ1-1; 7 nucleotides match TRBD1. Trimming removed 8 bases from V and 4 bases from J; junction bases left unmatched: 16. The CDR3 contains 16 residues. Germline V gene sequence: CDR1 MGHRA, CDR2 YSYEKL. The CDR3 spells CASQGRGIKGGTEAFF. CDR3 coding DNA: TGCGCCAGCCAAGGCAGGGGGATAAAAGGAGGCACTGAAGCTTTCTTT.

CDR3 bases: TGTGCCAGTAGTTCGGCCTCACGGGAGCCATACAATGAGCAGTTCTTC. It is translated as CASSSASREPYNEQFF. The chain couples TRBV19 to TRBJ2-1; a weak D match, TRBD2 (6 bases). V gave up 5 bases and J gave up 4 bases, with 18 bases separating them. This CDR3 has 16 amino acids. In germline, CDR1 is LNHDA, CDR2 SQIVND (reference sequence).

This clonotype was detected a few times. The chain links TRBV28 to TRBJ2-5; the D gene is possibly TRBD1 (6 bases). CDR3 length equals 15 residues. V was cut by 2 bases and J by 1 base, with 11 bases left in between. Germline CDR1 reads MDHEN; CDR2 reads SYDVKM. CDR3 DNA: TGTGCCAGCAGTTTAATTTCCAGGGGCCAAGAGACCCAGTACTTC. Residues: CASSLISRGQETQYF.

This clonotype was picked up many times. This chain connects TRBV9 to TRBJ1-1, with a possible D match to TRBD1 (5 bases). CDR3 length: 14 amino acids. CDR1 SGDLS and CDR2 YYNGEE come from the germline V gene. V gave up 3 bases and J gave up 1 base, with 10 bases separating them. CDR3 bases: TGTGCCAGCAGCGCGGGGACGGGGAACACTGAAGCTTTCTTT. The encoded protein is CASSAGTGNTEAFF.

DNA for the CDR3: TGTGCCAGCAGCTTAGATACTAGCGGCAACTCCTACGAGCAGTACTTC. It codes for CASSLDTSGNSYEQYF. V usage is TRBV11-2 and J usage is TRBJ2-7; TRBD2 matches 8 bases. CDR3 size: 16 residues. Trimming took 0 bases from V and 0 from J; bases not matched to a gene: 4. The germline CDR1 and CDR2 sequences are SGHAT and FQNNGV.

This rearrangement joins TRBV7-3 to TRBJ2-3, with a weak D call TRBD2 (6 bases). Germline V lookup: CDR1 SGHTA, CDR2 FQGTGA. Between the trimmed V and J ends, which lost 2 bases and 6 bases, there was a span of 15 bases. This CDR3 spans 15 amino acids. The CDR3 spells CASSLLPGEVDTQYF. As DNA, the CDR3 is TGTGCCAGCAGCTTATTGCCGGGAGAGGTTGATACGCAGTATTTT.

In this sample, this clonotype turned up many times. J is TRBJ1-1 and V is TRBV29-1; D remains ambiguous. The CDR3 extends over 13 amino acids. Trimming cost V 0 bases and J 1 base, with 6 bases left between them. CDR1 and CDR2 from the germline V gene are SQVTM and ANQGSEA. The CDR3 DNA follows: TGCAGCGTTGAAGATAGGACGAACACTGAAGCTTTCTTT. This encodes CSVEDRTNTEAFF.

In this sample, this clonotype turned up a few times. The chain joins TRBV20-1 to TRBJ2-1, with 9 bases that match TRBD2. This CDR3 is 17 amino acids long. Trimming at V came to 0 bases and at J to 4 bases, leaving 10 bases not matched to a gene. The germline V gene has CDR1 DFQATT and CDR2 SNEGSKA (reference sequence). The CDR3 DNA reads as TGCAGTGCTAGAGATCGGAGGCTAGCGGGATCGTACAATGAGCAGTTCTTC. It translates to CSARDRRLAGSYNEQFF.

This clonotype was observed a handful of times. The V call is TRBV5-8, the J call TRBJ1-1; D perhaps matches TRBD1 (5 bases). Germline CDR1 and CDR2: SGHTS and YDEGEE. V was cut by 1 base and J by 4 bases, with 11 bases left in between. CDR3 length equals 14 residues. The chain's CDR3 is CASSLLGGSTEAFF. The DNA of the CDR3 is TGTGCCAGCAGCTTGTTGGGGGGGAGCACTGAAGCTTTCTTT. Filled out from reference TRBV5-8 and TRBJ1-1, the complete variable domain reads EAGVTQSPTHLIKTRGQQATLRCSPISGHTSVYWYQQALGLGLQFLLWYDEGEERNRGNFPPRFSGRQFPNYSSELNVNALELEDSALYLCASSLLGGSTEAFFGQGTRLTVV.

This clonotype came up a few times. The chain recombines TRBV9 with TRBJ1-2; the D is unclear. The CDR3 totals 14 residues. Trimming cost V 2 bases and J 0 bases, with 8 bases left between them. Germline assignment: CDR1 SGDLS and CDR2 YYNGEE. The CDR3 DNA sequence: TGTGCCAGCAGCGTGGAGGTGGCTAACTATGGCTACACCTTC. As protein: CASSVEVANYGYTF.

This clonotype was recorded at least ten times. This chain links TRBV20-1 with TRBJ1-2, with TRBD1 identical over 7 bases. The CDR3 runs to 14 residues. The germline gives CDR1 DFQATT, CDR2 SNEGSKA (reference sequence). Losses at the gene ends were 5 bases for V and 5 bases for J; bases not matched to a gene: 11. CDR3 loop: CSAALNQGGYGYTF. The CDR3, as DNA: TGCAGTGCTGCCCTAAATCAGGGGGGGTATGGCTACACCTTC.

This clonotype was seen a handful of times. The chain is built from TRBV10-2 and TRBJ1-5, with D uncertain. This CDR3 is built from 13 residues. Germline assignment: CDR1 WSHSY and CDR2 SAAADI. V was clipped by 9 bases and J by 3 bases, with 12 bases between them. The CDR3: CASSQAPNQPQHF. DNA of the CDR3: TGCGCCAGTTCTCAGGCCCCCAATCAGCCCCAGCATTTT.

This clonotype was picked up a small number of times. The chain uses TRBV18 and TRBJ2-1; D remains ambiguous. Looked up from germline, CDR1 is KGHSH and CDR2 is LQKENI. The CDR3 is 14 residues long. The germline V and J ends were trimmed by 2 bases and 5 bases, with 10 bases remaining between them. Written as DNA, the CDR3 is TGTGCCAGCTCACCATTGTACAGTAACAATGAGCAGTTCTTC. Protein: CASSPLYSNNEQFF.

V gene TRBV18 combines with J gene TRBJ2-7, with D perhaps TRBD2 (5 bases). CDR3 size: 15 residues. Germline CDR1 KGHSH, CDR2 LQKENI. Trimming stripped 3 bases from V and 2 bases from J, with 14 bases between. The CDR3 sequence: CASSPASGTTYEQYF. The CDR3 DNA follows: TGTGCCAGCTCACCGGCGAGCGGCACCACCTACGAGCAGTACTTC.

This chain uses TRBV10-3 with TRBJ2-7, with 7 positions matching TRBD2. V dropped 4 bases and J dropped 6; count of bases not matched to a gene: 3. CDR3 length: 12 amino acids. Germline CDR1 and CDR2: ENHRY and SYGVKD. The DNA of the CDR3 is TGTGCCATCAGTGGGGGGGGGTCCGAGCAGTACTTC. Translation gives CAISGGGSEQYF.

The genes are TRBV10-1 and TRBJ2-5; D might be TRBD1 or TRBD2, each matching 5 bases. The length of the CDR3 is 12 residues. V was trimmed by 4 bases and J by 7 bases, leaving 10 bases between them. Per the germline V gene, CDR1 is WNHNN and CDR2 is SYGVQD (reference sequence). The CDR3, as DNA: TGCGCCAGCAGTGTTGGGGACGCGACCCAGTACTTC. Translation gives CASSVGDATQYF.

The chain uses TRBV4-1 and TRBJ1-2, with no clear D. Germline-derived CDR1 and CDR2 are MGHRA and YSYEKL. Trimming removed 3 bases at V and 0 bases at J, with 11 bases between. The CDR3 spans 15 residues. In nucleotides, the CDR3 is TGCGCCAGCAGCCAGGGGTACGGGGCTAACTATGGCTACACCTTC. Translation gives CASSQGYGANYGYTF.

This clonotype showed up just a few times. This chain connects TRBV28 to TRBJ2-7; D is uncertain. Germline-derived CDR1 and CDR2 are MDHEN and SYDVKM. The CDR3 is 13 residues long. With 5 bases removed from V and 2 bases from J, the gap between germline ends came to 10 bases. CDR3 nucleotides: TGTGCCAGCAGTCCCGGGTTCCCCTACGAGCAGTACTTC. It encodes CASSPGFPYEQYF.

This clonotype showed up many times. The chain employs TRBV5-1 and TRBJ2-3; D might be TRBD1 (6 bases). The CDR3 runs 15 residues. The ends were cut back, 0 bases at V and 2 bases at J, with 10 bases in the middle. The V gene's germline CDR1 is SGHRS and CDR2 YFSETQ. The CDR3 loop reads CASSLATGPTDTQYF. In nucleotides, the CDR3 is TGCGCCAGCAGCTTGGCGACAGGACCCACAGATACGCAGTATTTT.

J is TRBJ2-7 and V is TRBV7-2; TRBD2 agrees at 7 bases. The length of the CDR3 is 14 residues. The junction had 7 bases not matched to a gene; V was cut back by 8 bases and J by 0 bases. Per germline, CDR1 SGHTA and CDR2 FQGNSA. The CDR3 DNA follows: TGTGCCAGCCGAACTAGCGCGAGCTCCTACGAGCAGTACTTC. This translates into CASRTSASSYEQYF.